The present entry profiles one T cell receptor (beta chain) with its context. Antigen specificity is unknown. The data were obtained in a study of OX40 agonist ivuxolimab in advanced cancers. General study results and limits: Clones of CD4+ and CD8+ blood T cells grew by week 6 at doses of 0.1 to 3.0 mg/kg. CD8+ T cells (on average) carried more expanded clones than CD4+ T cells.

The CDR3 is made up of 13 amino acids. In germline, CDR1 is KGHSH, CDR2 LQKENI. Trimming removed 3 bases from V and 10 bases from J; junction bases left unmatched: 6. Cycle 7 day 1, cycle 4 day 1, and baseline were the timepoints at which blood was sampled. The assay was immunoSEQ multiplex PCR, and TCRdb's table has in-frame clones only and misses some. The table lists approximately 160,000 clones, under 95% of them singletons. The clonotype was recovered from an adult with an advanced solid tumor such as melanoma, head and neck, liver or kidney cancer. Sequencing was performed on CD4+ or CD8+ T cells sorted from blood, taken in a trial of the OX40 agonist ivuxolimab. This chain links TRBV18 with TRBJ1-5; TRBD1 aligns across 7 bases. CDR3 sequence: CASSPDRALPQHF. CDR3 nucleotides: TGTGCCAGCTCACCCGACAGGGCCTTACCCCAGCATTTT.